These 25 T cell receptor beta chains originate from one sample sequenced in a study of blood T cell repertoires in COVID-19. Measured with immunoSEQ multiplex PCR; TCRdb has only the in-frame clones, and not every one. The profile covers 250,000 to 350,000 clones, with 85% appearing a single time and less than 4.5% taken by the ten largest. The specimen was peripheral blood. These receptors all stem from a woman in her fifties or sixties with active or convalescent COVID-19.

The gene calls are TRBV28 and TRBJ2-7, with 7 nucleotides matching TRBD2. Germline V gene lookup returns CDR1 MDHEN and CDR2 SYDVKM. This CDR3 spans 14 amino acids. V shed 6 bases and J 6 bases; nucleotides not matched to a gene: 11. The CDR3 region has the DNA TGTGCCAGCAGAACCTCAGGACTAGTTAGCGAGCAGTACTTC. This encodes CASRTSGLVSEQYF.

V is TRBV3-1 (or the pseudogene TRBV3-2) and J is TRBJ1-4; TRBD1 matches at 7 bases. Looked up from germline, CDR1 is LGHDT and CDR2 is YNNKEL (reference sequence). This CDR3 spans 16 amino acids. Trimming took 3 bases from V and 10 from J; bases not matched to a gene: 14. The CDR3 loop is CASSQLARGPFRKLFF. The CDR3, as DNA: TGTGCCAGCAGCCAGCTAGCTAGGGGGCCCTTTCGAAAACTGTTTTTT.

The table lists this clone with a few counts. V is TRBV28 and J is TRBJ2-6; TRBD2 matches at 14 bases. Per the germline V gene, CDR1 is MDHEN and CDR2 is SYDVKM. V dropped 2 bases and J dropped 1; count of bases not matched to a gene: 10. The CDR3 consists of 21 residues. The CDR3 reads CASSLGGLAGDIGSGANVLTF. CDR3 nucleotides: TGTGCCAGCAGTTTAGGGGGACTAGCGGGAGACATCGGGTCTGGGGCCAACGTCCTGACTTTC.

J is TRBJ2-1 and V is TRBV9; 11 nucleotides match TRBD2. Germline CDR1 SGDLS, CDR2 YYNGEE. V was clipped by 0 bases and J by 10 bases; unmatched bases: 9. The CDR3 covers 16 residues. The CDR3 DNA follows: TGTGCCAGCAGCGTAGGGGTAGCGGGAGGGCAAGGGGAGCAGTTCTTC. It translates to CASSVGVAGGQGEQFF.

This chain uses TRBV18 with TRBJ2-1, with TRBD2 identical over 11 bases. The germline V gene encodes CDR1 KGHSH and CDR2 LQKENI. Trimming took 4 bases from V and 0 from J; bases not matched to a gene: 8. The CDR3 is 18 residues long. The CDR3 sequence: CASSQLGTSGSSYNEQFF. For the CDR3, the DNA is TGTGCCAGCTCACAATTAGGGACTAGCGGAAGCTCCTACAATGAGCAGTTCTTC.

CDR3 region: CASRRTGISNQPQHF. DNA of the CDR3: TGTGCCAGCAGGAGGACAGGAATTAGCAATCAGCCCCAGCATTTT. The gene calls are TRBV2 and TRBJ1-5; 7 bases are shared with TRBD1. Germline CDR1 reads SNHLY; CDR2 reads FYNNEI. V gave up 6 bases and J gave up 0 bases; unmatched junction bases: 5. The CDR3 length is 15 residues.

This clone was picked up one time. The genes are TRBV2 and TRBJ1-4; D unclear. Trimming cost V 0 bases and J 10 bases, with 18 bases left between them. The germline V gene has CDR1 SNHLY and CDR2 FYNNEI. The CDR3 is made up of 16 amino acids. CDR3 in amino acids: CASSEARPTGSGKLFF. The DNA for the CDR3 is TGTGCCAGCAGTGAAGCGAGACCCACCGGGTCGGGAAAACTGTTTTTT.

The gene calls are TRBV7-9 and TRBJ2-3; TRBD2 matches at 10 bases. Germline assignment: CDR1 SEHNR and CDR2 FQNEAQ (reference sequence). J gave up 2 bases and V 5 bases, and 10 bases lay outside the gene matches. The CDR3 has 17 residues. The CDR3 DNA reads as TGTGCCAGCAGCCCGGGGACTAGCGTCACAAACACAGATACGCAGTATTTT. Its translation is CASSPGTSVTNTDTQYF.

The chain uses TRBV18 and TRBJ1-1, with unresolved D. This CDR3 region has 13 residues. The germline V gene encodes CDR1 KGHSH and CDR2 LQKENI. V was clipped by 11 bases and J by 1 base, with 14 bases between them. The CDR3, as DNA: TGTGCCGCCGGGGAACAGCCGAACACTGAAGCTTTCTTT. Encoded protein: CAAGEQPNTEAFF.

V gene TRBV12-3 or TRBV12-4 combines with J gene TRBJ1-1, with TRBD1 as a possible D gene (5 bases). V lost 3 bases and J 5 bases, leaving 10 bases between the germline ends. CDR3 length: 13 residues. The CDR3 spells CASSFLGGTEAFF. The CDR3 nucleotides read TGTGCCAGCAGTTTCTTGGGGGGTACTGAAGCTTTCTTT.

The CDR3 region is CASSLDLLTDEQYF. Here the CDR3 DNA reads TGTGCCAGCAGCTTGGACTTATTAACGGACGAGCAGTACTTC. The chain links TRBV7-9 to TRBJ2-7; a weak D match, TRBD2 (5 bases). CDR3 size: 14 residues. Germline V gene lookup returns CDR1 SEHNR and CDR2 FQNEAQ (reference sequence). Trimming took 3 bases from V and 5 from J, leaving 14 bases between them. Variable domain in full (rest from reference TRBV7-9 and TRBJ2-7): DTGVSQNPRHKITKRGQNVTFRCDPISEHNRLYWYRQTLGQGPEFLTYFQNEAQLEKSRLLSDRFSAERPKGSFSTLEIQRTEQGDSAMYLCASSLDLLTDEQYFGPGTRLTVT.

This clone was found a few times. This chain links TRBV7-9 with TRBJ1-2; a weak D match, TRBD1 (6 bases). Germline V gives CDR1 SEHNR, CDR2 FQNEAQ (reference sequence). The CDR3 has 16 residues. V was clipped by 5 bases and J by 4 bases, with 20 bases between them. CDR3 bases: TGTGCCAGCAGCCTAACCCCCGGGGAGGGGGGCTATGGCTACACCTTC. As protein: CASSLTPGEGGYGYTF.

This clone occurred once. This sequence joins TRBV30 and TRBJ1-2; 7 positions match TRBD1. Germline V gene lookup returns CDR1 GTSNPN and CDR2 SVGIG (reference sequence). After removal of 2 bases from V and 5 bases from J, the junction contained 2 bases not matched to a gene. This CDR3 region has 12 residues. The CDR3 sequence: CAWSNRGYGYTF. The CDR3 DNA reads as TGTGCCTGGAGTAACAGGGGATATGGCTACACCTTC.

CDR3 loop: CASSVTPGTDYGYTF. In nucleotides, the CDR3 is TGTGCCAGCAGCGTAACCCCCGGGACAGACTATGGCTACACCTTC. The genes are TRBV7-9 and TRBJ1-2; 7 positions match TRBD1. Per germline, CDR1 SEHNR and CDR2 FQNEAQ (reference sequence). This CDR3 is 15 amino acids long. Trimming removed 5 bases from V and 3 bases from J; junction bases left unmatched: 9.

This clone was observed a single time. The CDR3 nucleotides are TGCAGCGTTGTGAGTCTTCTGAACACTGAAGCTTTCTTT. Translation: CSVVSLLNTEAFF. The chain employs TRBV29-1 and TRBJ1-1; no definite D call. Germline assignment: CDR1 SQVTM and CDR2 ANQGSEA. The CDR3 contains 13 residues. The V gene lost 4 bases and the J gene lost 0 bases, with 9 bases spanning the gap.

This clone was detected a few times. CDR3 DNA: TGTGCCAGCAGCCAAGTAGCGGGAGTCACCGGGGAGCTGTTTTTT. It codes for CASSQVAGVTGELFF. The rearrangement uses TRBV14 and TRBJ2-2, with 9 bases matching TRBD2. Germline V gene sequence: CDR1 SGHDN, CDR2 FVKESK. The CDR3 totals 15 residues. With 1 base clipped from V and 4 bases from J, the junction kept 1 base outside the gene matches. The variable domain in full, completed from reference TRBV14 and TRBJ2-2, reads EAGVTQFPSHSVIEKGQTVTLRCDPISGHDNLYWYRRVMGKEIKFLLHFVKESKQDESGMPNNRFLAERTGGTYSTLKVQPAELEDSGVYFCASSQVAGVTGELFFGEGSRLTVL.

The DNA of the CDR3 is TGTGCCAGCAGCCGACAGGTGGGGAACACTGAAGCTTTCTTT. Its protein is CASSRQVGNTEAFF. V and J are TRBV3-1 (or the pseudogene TRBV3-2) and TRBJ1-1; D may be TRBD1 (6 bases). Trimming removed 4 bases at V and 1 base at J, with 10 bases between. Germline assignment: CDR1 LGHDT and CDR2 YNNKEL (reference sequence). The CDR3 contains 14 residues.

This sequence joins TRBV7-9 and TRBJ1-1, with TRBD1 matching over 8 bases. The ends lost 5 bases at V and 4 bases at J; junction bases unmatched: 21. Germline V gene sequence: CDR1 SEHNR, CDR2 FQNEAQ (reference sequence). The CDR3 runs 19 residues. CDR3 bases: TGTGCCAGCAGCCTTAGGAATTGGAGGGACAGGAGGGAACGCACTGAAGCTTTCTTT. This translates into CASSLRNWRDRRERTEAFF.

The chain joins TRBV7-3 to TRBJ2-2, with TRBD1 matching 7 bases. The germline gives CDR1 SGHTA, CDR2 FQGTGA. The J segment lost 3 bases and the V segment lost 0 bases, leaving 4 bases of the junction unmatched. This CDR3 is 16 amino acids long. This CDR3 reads CASSLTGGADTGELFF. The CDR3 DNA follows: TGTGCCAGCAGCTTAACAGGGGGCGCCGACACCGGGGAGCTGTTTTTT.

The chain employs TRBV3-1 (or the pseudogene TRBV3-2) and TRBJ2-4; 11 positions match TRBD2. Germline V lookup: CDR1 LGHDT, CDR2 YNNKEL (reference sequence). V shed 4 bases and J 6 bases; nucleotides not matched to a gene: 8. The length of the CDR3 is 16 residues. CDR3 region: CASSPKGLAATNIQYF. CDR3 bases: TGTGCCAGCAGCCCTAAGGGACTAGCGGCAACAAACATTCAGTACTTC.

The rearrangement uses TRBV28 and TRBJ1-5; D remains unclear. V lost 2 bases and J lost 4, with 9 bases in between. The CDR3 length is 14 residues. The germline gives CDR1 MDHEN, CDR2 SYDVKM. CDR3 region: CASSLIGVNQPQHF. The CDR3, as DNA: TGTGCCAGCAGTTTAATTGGAGTGAATCAGCCCCAGCATTTT.

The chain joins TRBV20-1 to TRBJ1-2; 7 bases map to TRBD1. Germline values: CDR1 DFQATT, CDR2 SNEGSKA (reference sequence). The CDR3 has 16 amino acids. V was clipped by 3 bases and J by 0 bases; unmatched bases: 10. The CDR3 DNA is TGCAGTGCTAGTGGCTCCCGGGACAGAACTAACTATGGCTACACCTTC. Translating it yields CSASGSRDRTNYGYTF.

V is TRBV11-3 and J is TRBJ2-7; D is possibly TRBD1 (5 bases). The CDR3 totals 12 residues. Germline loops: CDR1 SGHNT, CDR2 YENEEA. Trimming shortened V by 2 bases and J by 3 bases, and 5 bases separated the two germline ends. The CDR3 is CASSLTGYEQYF. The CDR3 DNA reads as TGTGCCAGCAGCTTAACAGGCTACGAGCAGTACTTC.

The CDR3 DNA is TGTGCCAGCAGCCAAGATCCTAGGGCTAGCGGGGGCACCGGGGAGCTGTTTTTT. Its translation is CASSQDPRASGGTGELFF. This chain uses TRBV3-1 (or the pseudogene TRBV3-2) with TRBJ2-2, with 10 bases aligning to TRBD2. Germline-derived CDR1 and CDR2 are LGHDT and YNNKEL (reference sequence). CDR3 length equals 18 residues. J was trimmed by 4 bases and V by 0 bases; bases with no gene match: 8.

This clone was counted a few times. CDR3 amino acids: CASSLDGTSLETQYF. For the CDR3, the DNA is TGTGCCAGCAGCCTGGACGGGACTAGCTTAGAGACCCAGTACTTC. The chain links TRBV3-1 (or the pseudogene TRBV3-2) to TRBJ2-5; TRBD2 matches at 9 bases. This CDR3 region has 15 residues. V gave up 4 bases and J gave up 4 bases; unmatched junction bases: 7. CDR1 LGHDT and CDR2 YNNKEL come from the germline V gene (reference sequence).